The 28 T cell receptor beta chains in this list originate from one sample, sequenced in a study of neoadjuvant anti-PD-1 for oral cavity cancer. Repertoires were generated with immunoSEQ multiplex PCR, while TCRdb's copy carries only in-frame clones and drops some. This repertoire shows roughly 8,800 clones, roughly 60% found once; its top ten account for 4.2%. Time point denoted: after neoadjuvant nivolumab, at surgical resection. Sequences were derived from PBMCs, sampled after nivolumab (anti-PD-1) treatment. The receptors originated from a person aged 40 to 85 with oral cavity squamous cell carcinoma.

The chain uses TRBV6-6 and TRBJ2-1; maybe TRBD1 (6 bases). V dropped 4 bases and J dropped 6 bases, with 13 bases sitting between them. Germline V lookup: CDR1 MNHNY, CDR2 SVGAGI (reference sequence). The length of the CDR3 is 14 residues. The CDR3 region has the DNA TGTGCCAGCAGTTTACTGCCCAGGGGCAATGAGCAGTTCTTC. Its translation: CASSLLPRGNEQFF.

With regard to this clone: An end of the junction does not agree with germline; a read error may underlie this. The chain uses TRBV7-7 and TRBJ2-5; D possibly corresponds to TRBD2 (5 bases). CDR1 and CDR2 from the germline V gene are SSHAT and FNYEAQ (reference sequence). There are 13 residues in the CDR3. The DNA for the CDR3 is TGTGCTAGCAGCCCCGGACTGGAAATGACCCAGTACTTC. Protein product: CASSPGLEMTQYF.

This rearrangement joins TRBV28 to TRBJ1-6, with D uncertain. With 10 bases removed from V and 8 bases from J, the gap between germline ends came to 21 bases. Germline V gene lookup returns CDR1 MDHEN and CDR2 SYDVKM. This CDR3 has 15 amino acids. The CDR3 coding sequence is TGTGCCACGGCCGGGAACTCCGAAACCGATTCACCCCTCCACTTT. Its protein product is CATAGNSETDSPLHF.

V and J are TRBV11-2 and TRBJ1-6; maybe TRBD1 (5 bases). V dropped 2 bases and J dropped 7 bases, with 9 bases sitting between them. Germline V gene sequence: CDR1 SGHAT, CDR2 FQNNGV. The CDR3 covers 14 residues. CDR3 residues: CASSLRWGNSPLHF. The CDR3 DNA is TGTGCCAGCAGCTTACGGTGGGGGAATTCACCCCTCCACTTT.

The chain recombines TRBV19 with TRBJ2-1; possible D gene TRBD1, 6 bases. The CDR3 sequence is 16 residues long. Trimming shortened V by 5 bases and J by 5 bases, and 19 bases separated the two germline ends. Per the germline V gene, CDR1 is LNHDA and CDR2 is SQIVND (reference sequence). The CDR3 coding sequence is TGTGCCAGTAGTTTACACTTCCAGGGGACCGACAATGAGCAGTTCTTC. Translated, it gives CASSLHFQGTDNEQFF.

The genes are TRBV7-9 and TRBJ2-3; 8 bases align to TRBD2. Per the germline V gene, CDR1 is SEHNR and CDR2 is FQNEAQ (reference sequence). Losses at the gene ends were 4 bases for V and 2 bases for J; bases not matched to a gene: 8. The CDR3 extends over 16 amino acids. CDR3 amino acids: CASSSKAGATTDTQYF. CDR3 DNA sequence: TGTGCCAGCAGCTCGAAAGCGGGGGCCACCACAGATACGCAGTATTTT. Using reference TRBV7-9 and TRBJ2-3 for the parts outside the CDR3, the full variable domain is DTGVSQNPRHKITKRGQNVTFRCDPISEHNRLYWYRQTLGQGPEFLTYFQNEAQLEKSRLLSDRFSAERPKGSFSTLEIQRTEQGDSAMYLCASSSKAGATTDTQYFGPGTRLTVL.

The chain links TRBV6-6 to TRBJ2-1; 8 bases map to TRBD1. V was clipped by 6 bases and J by 9 bases; unmatched bases: 4. CDR3 size: 12 residues. From germline, CDR1 is MNHNY and CDR2 SVGAGI (reference sequence). CDR3 in DNA: TGTGCCAGCAGACTTGACAGGGGTGAGCAGTTCTTC. Translated: CASRLDRGEQFF.

The rearrangement uses TRBV2 and TRBJ1-4, with D perhaps TRBD1 (6 bases). CDR1 and CDR2 (germline): SNHLY, FYNNEI. The CDR3 consists of 14 residues. V gave up 4 bases and J gave up 6 bases, with 12 bases separating them. As DNA, the CDR3 is TGTGCCAGCAGTGCAGGGGTCGGGGATGAAAAACTGTTTTTT. Encoded protein: CASSAGVGDEKLFF.

This clone came up once. The chain employs TRBV2 and TRBJ2-7; D remains unclear. Trimming took off 2 bases at V and 4 bases at J, with 12 bases between the two ends. CDR3 length: 14 residues. The V gene's germline CDR1 is SNHLY and CDR2 FYNNEI. The DNA for the CDR3 is TGTGCCAGCAGTGAAACGGCGGTTACTTACGAGCAGTACTTC. Translation gives CASSETAVTYEQYF. Full variable domain (outside the CDR3, taken from reference TRBV2 and TRBJ2-7): EPEVTQTPSHQVTQMGQEVILRCVPISNHLYFYWYRQILGQKVEFLVSFYNNEISEKSEIFDDQFSVERPDGSNFTLKIRSTKLEDSAMYFCASSETAVTYEQYFGPGTRLTVT.

This clone has a single count. CDR3 amino acids: CASSLEQDGYTF. CDR3 coding DNA: TGCGCCAGCAGCTTGGAACAGGATGGCTACACCTTC. The V gene is TRBV5-1, the J gene TRBJ1-2; D is possibly TRBD1 (5 bases). With 0 bases removed from V and 6 bases from J, the gap between germline ends came to 6 bases. Per the germline V gene, CDR1 is SGHRS and CDR2 is YFSETQ. The CDR3 length is 12 residues.

CDR3 DNA: TGTGCCATCAGTGAGAGAGTAGCCAAAAACATTCAGTACTTC. Protein: CAISERVAKNIQYF. The chain joins TRBV10-3 to TRBJ2-4, with D uncertain. CDR3 length: 14 amino acids. Germline-derived CDR1 and CDR2 are ENHRY and SYGVKD. V was pared by 2 bases and J by 0 bases, with 5 bases between.

The V gene is TRBV9, the J gene TRBJ1-5; D gene uncertain. Germline values: CDR1 SGDLS, CDR2 YYNGEE. The CDR3 sequence is 15 residues long. V dropped 1 base and J dropped 3 bases, with 11 bases sitting between them. The CDR3 loop is CASSVNGGSNQPQHF. The CDR3 nucleotides read TGTGCCAGCAGCGTAAACGGTGGTTCCAATCAGCCCCAGCATTTT.

The chain employs TRBV2 and TRBJ2-2; D possibly corresponds to TRBD1 (5 bases). Trimming stripped 6 bases from V and 5 bases from J, with 22 bases between. CDR3 length: 17 amino acids. The germline CDR1 and CDR2 sequences are SNHLY and FYNNEI. This CDR3 is CASSGQGRGGRTGELFF. The CDR3 nucleotides are TGTGCCAGCAGCGGGCAGGGAAGGGGCGGTCGGACCGGGGAGCTGTTTTTT.

This clone was counted only a few times. The chain combines TRBV30 with TRBJ1-1; possibly TRBD1 for D (5 bases). The CDR3 is 14 amino acids. Germline CDR1 reads GTSNPN; CDR2 reads SVGIG (reference sequence). V gave up 0 bases and J gave up 1 base, with 9 bases separating them. The CDR3 loop reads CAWSVRQRNTEAFF. The DNA of the CDR3 is TGTGCCTGGAGTGTACGACAGCGGAACACTGAAGCTTTCTTT.

V usage is TRBV6-5 and J usage is TRBJ1-1; a weak D match, TRBD1 (6 bases). CDR1 and CDR2 (germline): MNHEY, SVGAGI. The CDR3 extends over 15 amino acids. With 7 bases removed from V and 1 base from J, the gap between germline ends came to 16 bases. The CDR3: CASIDRSKGNTEAFF. The DNA of the CDR3 is TGTGCCAGCATCGACAGGTCGAAAGGGAACACTGAAGCTTTCTTT.

The chain combines TRBV13 with TRBJ2-3; 10 nucleotides match TRBD2. Germline V gives CDR1 PRHDT, CDR2 FYEKMQ (reference sequence). The CDR3 contains 15 residues. V shed 3 bases and J 1 base; nucleotides not matched to a gene: 1. The CDR3 sequence is CASSFGTSGTDTQYF. CDR3 coding DNA: TGTGCCAGCAGCTTCGGGACTAGCGGCACAGATACGCAGTATTTT. The complete variable domain, with remaining parts taken from reference TRBV13 and TRBJ2-3, reads AAGVIQSPRHLIKEKRETATLKCYPIPRHDTVYWYQQGPGQDPQFLISFYEKMQSDKGSIPDRFSAQQFSDYHSELNMSSLELGDSALYFCASSFGTSGTDTQYFGPGTRLTVL.

The rearrangement joins TRBV30 to TRBJ1-1, with a possible D match to TRBD1 (6 bases). Germline assignment: CDR1 GTSNPN and CDR2 SVGIG (reference sequence). Trimming pared 0 bases from V and 1 base from J, leaving 12 bases between. The CDR3 is 15 amino acids. For the CDR3, the DNA is TGTGCCTGGAGTGTATGGGGGGGCGCGAACACTGAAGCTTTCTTT. Its translation is CAWSVWGGANTEAFF.

The CDR3 here is CSVRPGATNEKLFF. The DNA of the CDR3 is TGCAGCGTTCGTCCCGGGGCAACTAATGAAAAACTGTTTTTT. V gene TRBV29-1 combines with J gene TRBJ1-4; unclear D gene. The length of the CDR3 is 14 residues. V was trimmed by 5 bases and J by 0 bases, leaving 10 bases between them. Germline V gene sequence: CDR1 SQVTM, CDR2 ANQGSEA. The full variable domain, with the rest looked up from reference TRBV29-1 and TRBJ1-4, is SAVISQKPSRDICQRGTSLTIQCQVDSQVTMMFWYRQQPGQSLTLIATANQGSEATYESGFVIDKFPISRPNLTFSTLTVSNMSPEDSSIYLCSVRPGATNEKLFFGSGTQLSVL.

The chain joins TRBV7-9 to TRBJ1-2; D is possibly TRBD1 (5 bases). Germline V gene sequence: CDR1 SEHNR, CDR2 FQNEAQ (reference sequence). The CDR3 is made up of 15 amino acids. The V end lost 5 bases, the J end lost 6 bases, and 19 bases lay between the germline ends. In nucleotides, the CDR3 is TGTGCCAGCAGCCCGCAAACCCCCAGGGTGCATGGCTACACCTTC. Translation: CASSPQTPRVHGYTF.

The genes are TRBV19 and TRBJ2-5; the match to TRBD2 covers 11 bases. J lost 4 bases, V lost 6 bases, and 10 bases had no gene match. Germline CDR1 is LNHDA and CDR2 is SQIVND (reference sequence). This CDR3 contains 16 residues. Written as DNA, the CDR3 is TGTGCCAGTAGCCATGGGGGACTAGCGGAGGGAGAGACCCAGTACTTC. It specifies CASSHGGLAEGETQYF.

The sample holds a few counts of this clone. DNA for the CDR3: TGTGCCAGCAGTTTCGGGACCGATGAAGCTTTCTTT. Translation gives CASSFGTDEAFF. This chain links TRBV28 with TRBJ1-1, with D possibly TRBD1 on 5 matching bases. Germline V CDR1 and CDR2: MDHEN, SYDVKM. The V end was cut by 3 bases, the J end by 7 bases, with 9 bases between. CDR3 length equals 12 residues. Full variable domain (missing parts from reference TRBV28 and TRBJ1-1): DVKVTQSSRYLVKRTGEKVFLECVQDMDHENMFWYRQDPGLGLRLIYFSYDVKMKEKGDIPEGYSVSREKKERFSLILESASTNQTSMYLCASSFGTDEAFFGQGTRLTVV.

The chain joins TRBV15 to TRBJ1-1; 7 bases agree with TRBD1. Trimming at V came to 2 bases and at J to 10 bases, leaving 13 bases not matched to a gene. Germline CDR1 and CDR2: LNHNV and YYDKDF (reference sequence). The CDR3 has 15 amino acids. The CDR3 region is CATSRLGDSEYGAFF. CDR3 bases: TGTGCCACCAGCAGACTCGGGGACAGTGAGTACGGAGCTTTCTTT.

The chain employs TRBV5-5 and TRBJ1-1, with D tentatively TRBD1 (5 bases). Germline lookup yields CDR1 SGHKS and CDR2 YYEKEE (reference sequence). V was cut by 4 bases and J by 1 base, with 11 bases left in between. This CDR3 contains 14 residues. The CDR3 sequence: CASSRGGENTEAFF. The CDR3 nucleotides are TGTGCCAGCAGCAGGGGAGGGGAGAACACTGAAGCTTTCTTT.

The chain carries TRBV7-7 and TRBJ1-3, with D perhaps matching TRBD1 (6 bases). CDR1 and CDR2 from the germline V gene are SSHAT and FNYEAQ (reference sequence). CDR3 length equals 16 residues. V gave up 5 bases and J gave up 0 bases, with 14 bases separating them. The CDR3 nucleotides are TGTGCCAGCAGCCCGGGGACATCTCTCTCTGGAAACACCATATATTTT. Protein sequence: CASSPGTSLSGNTIYF.

The CDR3 DNA reads as TGCGCCAGCAGCCAACCCGCTAGCGGGAGCTACGAGCAGTACTTC. Amino acid sequence: CASSQPASGSYEQYF. This chain links TRBV4-1 with TRBJ2-7; TRBD2 agrees at 10 bases. This CDR3 contains 15 residues. Germline loops: CDR1 MGHRA, CDR2 YSYEKL. V dropped 2 bases and J dropped 3; count of bases not matched to a gene: 4.

This chain connects TRBV7-6 to TRBJ2-7; 10 bases agree with TRBD2. The CDR3 runs 15 residues. The germline V gene has CDR1 SGHVS and CDR2 FNYEAQ. V was pared by 5 bases and J by 7 bases, with 11 bases of the junction left unmatched. The chain's CDR3 is CASSQREGLGREQYF. For the CDR3, the DNA is TGTGCCAGCAGCCAGCGGGAGGGCCTGGGTCGGGAGCAGTACTTC.

This clone was counted once. The chain carries TRBV5-1 and TRBJ2-3, with a possible D match to TRBD1 (6 bases). V was cut by 4 bases and J by 0 bases, with 12 bases left in between. Germline V gene data show CDR1 as SGHRS and CDR2 as YFSETQ. CDR3 size: 15 residues. The CDR3 loop reads CASSQTQGSTDTQYF. The CDR3 coding sequence is TGCGCCAGCAGCCAGACACAGGGAAGCACAGATACGCAGTATTTT.

This clone was detected only a few times. The gene calls are TRBV25-1 and TRBJ1-5; TRBD1 might be the D (5 bases). CDR1 is MGHDK, CDR2 SYGVNS, per germline. V was trimmed by 2 bases and J by 3 bases, leaving 11 bases between them. This CDR3 is built from 15 residues. The CDR3 DNA sequence: TGTGCCAGCAGTGAAGGGAAGGGGCCCAATCAGCCCCAGCATTTT. Protein: CASSEGKGPNQPQHF.